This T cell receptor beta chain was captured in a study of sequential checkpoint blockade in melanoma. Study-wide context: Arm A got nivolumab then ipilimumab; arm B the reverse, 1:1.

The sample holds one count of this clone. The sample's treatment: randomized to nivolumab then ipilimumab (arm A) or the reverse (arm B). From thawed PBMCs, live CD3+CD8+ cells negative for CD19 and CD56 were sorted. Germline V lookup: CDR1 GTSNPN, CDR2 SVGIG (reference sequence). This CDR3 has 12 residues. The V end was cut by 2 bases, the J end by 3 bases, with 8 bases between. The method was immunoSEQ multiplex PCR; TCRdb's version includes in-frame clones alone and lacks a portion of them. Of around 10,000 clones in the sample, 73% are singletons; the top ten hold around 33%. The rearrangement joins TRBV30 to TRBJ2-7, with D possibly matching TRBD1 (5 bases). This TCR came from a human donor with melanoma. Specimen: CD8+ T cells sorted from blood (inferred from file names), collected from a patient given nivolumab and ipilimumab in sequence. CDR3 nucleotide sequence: TGTGCCTGGAGTCAGGGTTTCTACGAGCAGTACTTC. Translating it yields CAWSQGFYEQYF.